This TCR beta chain is drawn from a study of cytomegalovirus exposure and HLA in healthy donors. Notes on the study in general: Serostatus for CMV was the only available immune exposure information. A missense variant in DCLRE1C was later tied to TCR beta V- and J-gene trimming. When analyzed later, the rates of TCR association showed variation by HLA locus, with DRB1 the most and HLA-C the fewest. There were around 160 TCR beta chains listed as cytomegalovirus-associated.

Germline trimming cut 3 bases from V and 7 bases from J; bases unmatched to any gene: 7. CDR1 and CDR2 from the germline V gene are KGHSH and LQKENI. This CDR3 is 15 amino acids long. The PCR used 60 Vbeta and 13 Jbeta primers. The assay was immunoSEQ multiplex PCR, and TCRdb's table has in-frame clones only and misses some. The sample shows over 150,000 clones, about 83% of them seen only once. Turning to this clone: The antigen is unknown.

V and J are TRBV18 and TRBJ1-4; 8 bases map to TRBD1. This receptor was obtained from a girl under 18 in good health and CMV-seropositive. Sequenced input: PBMCs. The CDR3 region has the DNA TGTGCCAGCTCACCGACAGGGGCGGTCGCTGAAAAACTGTTTTTT. It translates to CASSPTGAVAEKLFF.